This T cell receptor (beta chain) derives from a study of blood T cell repertoires in COVID-19. Overall study context: The United States, Italy and Spain were the sources of the acute and convalescent COVID-19 samples.

Individuals aged about 18 to 89 years were recruited from 20 to 25 US areas. Participants reported their clinical history, and cohort assignment relied on those reports. Participants classified as exposed had met a COVID-19 case within 2 weeks before study entry. Using immunoSEQ multiplex PCR, the repertoire was profiled, and TCRdb retains in-frame clones only, with some absent. The data contain about 220,000 clones, around 90% of them singletons. This clonotype originated in a man aged 30-40 years who had been exposed to COVID-19. The sequenced sample was PBMCs or T cells enriched from blood (not recorded which).

CDR3 region: CAWRGITGVAYGYTF. The CDR3 DNA reads as TGTGCCTGGAGGGGTATAACAGGGGTGGCCTATGGCTACACCTTC. The chain is built from TRBV30 and TRBJ1-2, with 7 nucleotides matching TRBD1. Germline CDR1 is GTSNPN and CDR2 is SVGIG (reference sequence). The CDR3 sequence is 15 residues long. V shed 3 bases and J 4 bases; nucleotides not matched to a gene: 11.